These T cell receptor beta chains were read from a single sample in a study of T cell responses to AZD1222 COVID-19 vaccine. Profiled with immunoSEQ multiplex PCR; TCRdb holds only in-frame clones, not every one. Among around 150,000 clones listed, roughly nine tenths were seen once. This specimen consisted of peripheral blood, obtained on day 0 of AZD1222 vaccination. Receptor source: an adult in good health. CDR3s include the opening cysteine and the closing phenylalanine or tryptophan. The order of the fields is V gene, clone size, J gene, D gene, CDR3 protein, CDR3 DNA. The D gene is left open where the match is weak. Clone size is given for some rows only: seen once, a few or many times, or a class if the clone is expanded.

TRBV20-1	-	TRBJ2-1	TRBD2	CSASEASGYNEQFF	TGCAGTGCTAGTGAGGCTAGCGGATACAATGAGCAGTTCTTC
TRBV28	-	TRBJ1-1	TRBD1	CASSIRGSGTEAFF	TGTGCCAGCAGTATCAGGGGGTCAGGTACTGAAGCTTTCTTT
TRBV10-3	-	TRBJ2-3	TRBD2	CAISGGGITDTQYF	TGTGCCATCAGTGGGGGGGGAATCACAGATACGCAGTATTTT
TRBV4-3	-	TRBJ1-4	-	CASSQSVPGGGEKLFF	TGCGCCAGCAGCCAGAGTGTCCCAGGAGGTGGCGAAAAACTGTTTTTT
TRBV15	-	TRBJ1-2	-	CATSRGERGYTF	TGTGCCACCAGCAGAGGGGAGCGTGGCTACACCTTC
TRBV7-2	-	TRBJ1-1	TRBD1	CASSLGAQGAGEAFF	TGTGCCAGCAGCTTAGGGGCACAGGGGGCAGGTGAAGCTTTCTTT
TRBV6-6	-	TRBJ2-5	-	CASSGTSDTHQETQYF	TGTGCCAGCAGTGGGACCTCGGACACCCACCAAGAGACCCAGTACTTC
TRBV20-1	-	TRBJ1-2	-	CSASPRGYGYTF	TGCAGTGCTAGTCCGCGGGGCTATGGCTACACCTTC
TRBV11-3	-	TRBJ2-7	TRBD2	CASSLTSGSYEQYF	TGTGCCAGCAGCTTAACTAGCGGGAGCTACGAGCAGTACTTC
TRBV6-2/TRBV6-3	-	TRBJ1-2	-	CASSYGQYYGYTF	TGTGCCAGCAGTTATGGGCAGTATTATGGCTACACCTTC
TRBV6-2/TRBV6-3	-	TRBJ2-5	-	CASSYFQGHWKETQYF	TGTGCCAGCAGTTACTTTCAGGGACACTGGAAAGAGACCCAGTACTTC
TRBV30	-	TRBJ1-3	-	CAWGTQSSGNTIYF	TGTGCCTGGGGGACCCAAAGCTCTGGAAACACCATATATTTT
TRBV5-6	-	TRBJ1-2	-	CASSLMSGYTF	TGTGCCAGCAGCTTGATGTCTGGCTACACCTTC
TRBV12-3/TRBV12-4	-	TRBJ1-1	-	CASSDGYTEAFF	TGTGCCAGCAGTGACGGGTACACTGAAGCTTTCTTT
TRBV2	-	TRBJ1-1	TRBD1	CASREGAPTEAFF	TGTGCCAGCAGGGAGGGGGCGCCCACTGAAGCTTTCTTT
TRBV13	-	TRBJ1-1	-	CASSWRVDQFMNTEAFF	TGTGCCAGCAGCTGGAGAGTGGACCAGTTCATGAACACTGAAGCTTTCTTT
TRBV3-1/TRBV3-2	few	TRBJ2-1	TRBD2	CASSQGLVSYNEQFF	TGTGCCAGCAGCCAGGGACTAGTCTCCTACAATGAGCAGTTCTTC
TRBV10-2	-	TRBJ2-3	-	CASSESGGTDTQYF	TGCGCCAGCAGTGAGTCGGGGGGTACAGATACGCAGTATTTT
TRBV7-9	-	TRBJ2-3	TRBD2	CASSSQLTSVTDTQYF	TGTGCCAGCAGCTCACAACTGACTAGCGTTACAGATACGCAGTATTTT
TRBV18	-	TRBJ2-5	-	CASSPLDGGETQYF	TGTGCCAGCTCACCACTCGATGGGGGAGAGACCCAGTACTTC
TRBV11-2	-	TRBJ2-2	-	CASSPAGELFF	TGTGCCAGCAGCCCCGCCGGGGAGCTGTTTTTT
TRBV7-2	-	TRBJ2-7	-	CASSFRDTSYEQYF	TGTGCCAGCAGCTTCCGGGACACCTCCTACGAGCAGTACTTC
TRBV5-4	-	TRBJ2-3	TRBD2	CASSPSGRSGTDTQYF	TGTGCCAGCAGCCCGAGCGGGAGGAGCGGCACAGATACGCAGTATTTT
TRBV6-4	-	TRBJ2-3	-	CASSSQSTDTQYF	TGTGCCAGCAGTTCCCAGTCGACAGATACGCAGTATTTT
TRBV14	-	TRBJ1-4	TRBD1	CASSQELAGGSNEKLFF	TGTGCCAGCAGCCAAGAGCTAGCAGGGGGCAGTAATGAAAAACTGTTTTTT
TRBV27	-	TRBJ2-2	-	CASSFLDTGELFF	TGTGCCAGCAGTTTTTTGGACACCGGGGAGCTGTTTTTT
TRBV12-3/TRBV12-4	-	TRBJ1-1	-	CASTLSRDTEAFF	TGTGCCAGCACCCTGAGCAGGGACACTGAAGCTTTCTTT
TRBV11-2	-	TRBJ1-5	TRBD1	CASSSPSGGVHF	TGTGCCAGCAGCTCACCCTCAGGGGGGGTGCATTTT
TRBV19	-	TRBJ1-6	-	CASSGTLVGSYNSPLHF	TGTGCCAGTTCCGGGACATTGGTGGGCTCCTATAATTCACCCCTCCACTTT
TRBV19	-	TRBJ2-1	-	CASTSGTYNEQFF	TGTGCCAGTACCTCGGGGACTTATAATGAGCAGTTCTTC
TRBV6-5	-	TRBJ1-3	-	CASSTRASSGNTIYF	TGTGCCAGCAGTACCAGGGCTAGCTCTGGAAACACCATATATTTT
TRBV20-1	-	TRBJ2-5	-	CSASKAIQETQYF	TGCAGTGCTAGTAAGGCTATCCAAGAGACCCAGTACTTC
TRBV11-2	-	TRBJ1-1	-	CASSTTNAGSEAFF	TGTGCCAGCAGCACCACGAACGCGGGCTCGGAAGCTTTCTTT
TRBV6-4	-	TRBJ2-6	-	CASSAALGSGANVLTF	TGTGCCAGCAGTGCAGCTTTGGGTTCTGGGGCCAACGTCCTGACTTTC
TRBV6-5	-	TRBJ2-1	-	CASRPGQRGGEQFF	TGTGCCAGCAGACCGGGACAGAGGGGGGGGGAGCAGTTCTTC
TRBV30	-	TRBJ1-5	-	CAWSTGSGNQPQHF	TGTGCCTGGAGTACAGGGTCTGGCAATCAGCCCCAGCATTTT
TRBV18	-	TRBJ2-4	TRBD1	CASSDEQGAGKNIQYF	TGTGCCAGCTCCGACGAACAGGGGGCCGGCAAAAACATTCAGTACTTC
TRBV5-5	-	TRBJ1-5	-	CASSLVGGQSNQPQHF	TGTGCCAGCAGCTTGGTGGGAGGACAAAGCAATCAGCCCCAGCATTTT
TRBV4-3	-	TRBJ1-5	-	CASSQDGISNQPQHF	TGCGCCAGCAGCCAAGATGGGATAAGCAATCAGCCCCAGCATTTT
TRBV28	-	TRBJ2-7	-	CASRQTVDEQYF	TGTGCCAGCAGGCAAACAGTGGACGAGCAGTACTTC
TRBV6-6	-	TRBJ2-5	TRBD1	CASSNLQGVLQETQYF	TGTGCCAGCAGTAACTTACAGGGGGTGCTCCAAGAGACCCAGTACTTC
TRBV29-1	-	TRBJ1-1	-	CSVRSRAVTEAFF	TGCAGCGTGAGAAGTAGGGCCGTCACTGAAGCTTTCTTT
TRBV18	few	TRBJ1-1	-	CASSPQVGAGTEAFF	TGTGCCAGCTCACCTCAGGTCGGGGCCGGCACTGAAGCTTTCTTT
TRBV18	-	TRBJ1-6	TRBD1	CASSPLGQDNSPLHF	TGTGCCAGCTCTCCCTTGGGACAGGATAATTCACCCCTCCACTTT